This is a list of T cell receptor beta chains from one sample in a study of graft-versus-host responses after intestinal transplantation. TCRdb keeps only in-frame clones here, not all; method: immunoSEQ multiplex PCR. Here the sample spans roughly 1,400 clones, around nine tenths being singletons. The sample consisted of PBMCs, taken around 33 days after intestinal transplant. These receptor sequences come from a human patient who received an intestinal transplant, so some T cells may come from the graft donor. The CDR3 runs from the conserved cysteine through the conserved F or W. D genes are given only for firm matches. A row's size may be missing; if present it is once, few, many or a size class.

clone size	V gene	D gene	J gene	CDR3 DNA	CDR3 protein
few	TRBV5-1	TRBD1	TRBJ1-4	TGCGCCAGCAGCTTGGCGGGACAGGGGGGAAAACTGTTTTTT	CASSLAGQGGKLFF
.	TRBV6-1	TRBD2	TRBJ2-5	TGTGCCAGCAGTGGGCTAGCGGGGGGGCAAGAGACCCAGTACTTC	CASSGLAGGQETQYF
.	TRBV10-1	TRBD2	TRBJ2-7	TGCGCCAGCAGTCCTAGCGGGAGTCCCTCCTACGAGCAGTACTTC	CASSPSGSPSYEQYF
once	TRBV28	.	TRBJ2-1	TGTGCCAGCTCACAGGGTCGCTCCTACAATGAGCAGTTCTTC	CASSQGRSYNEQFF
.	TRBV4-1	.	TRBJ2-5	TGCGCCAGCAGCCCCATTGGGACACGGTCAGAGGAGACCCAGTACTTC	CASSPIGTRSEETQYF
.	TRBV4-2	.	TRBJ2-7	TGTGCCAGCAGCCAAGCGGCGGTCGTAGACTACGAGCAGTACTTC	CASSQAAVVDYEQYF
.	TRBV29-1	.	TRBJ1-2	TGCAGCGTTCCTTTACAGGGTGGCTACACCTTC	CSVPLQGGYTF
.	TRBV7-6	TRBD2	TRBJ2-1	TGTGCCAGCGTTTCTAGCGGGAGTGCCTACAATGAGCAGTTCTTC	CASVSSGSAYNEQFF
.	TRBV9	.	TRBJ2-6	TGTGCCAGCAAGGGGAGGTACAAACAAAGTCGGGCCAACGTCCTGACTTTC	CASKGRYKQSRANVLTF
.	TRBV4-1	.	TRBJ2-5	TGCGCCAGCAGCCAAGTAGTTAACAGGTGGGAGACCCAGTACTTC	CASSQVVNRWETQYF
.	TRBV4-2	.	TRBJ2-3	TGTGCCAGCAGCCCTCGTAGGGATAGCGTCACAGATACGCAGTATTTT	CASSPRRDSVTDTQYF
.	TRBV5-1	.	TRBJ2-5	TGCGCCAGCAGCCCCAGGGGTGCGAACCAAGAGACCCAGTACTTC	CASSPRGANQETQYF
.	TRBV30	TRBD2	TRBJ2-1	TGTGCCTGGAGTGTCGTTGGGCGGGAGATCAATGAGCAGTTCTTC	CAWSVVGREINEQFF
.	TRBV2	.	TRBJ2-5	TGTGCCAGCAGTGGGGTAGCGTCGGATGAGACCCAGTACTTC	CASSGVASDETQYF
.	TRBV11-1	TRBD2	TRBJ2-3	TGTGCCAGCAGCTTTGGCGGGAGGCAGTCAGATACGCAGTATTTT	CASSFGGRQSDTQYF
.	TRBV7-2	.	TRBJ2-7	TGTGCCAGCACCTTTCTAGAGCAGGCAAGGGGCGAGCAGTACTTC	CASTFLEQARGEQYF
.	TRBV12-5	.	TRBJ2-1	TGTGCTAGTGGGAACAGGGTAGGCCCCTACAATGAGCAGTTCTTC	CASGNRVGPYNEQFF
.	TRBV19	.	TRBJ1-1	TGTGCCAGTAGTGATGCGAACACTGAAGCTTTCTTT	CASSDANTEAFF
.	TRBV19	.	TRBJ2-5	TGTGCCAGTAGTATAGTAGGCAGCCCGTACCAAGAGACCCAGTACTTC	CASSIVGSPYQETQYF
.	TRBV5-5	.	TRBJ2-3	TGTGCCAGCAGCTTGGGAGATACGCAGTATTTT	CASSLGDTQYF